This T cell receptor beta chain was recovered during a study of shared clonotypes between healthy human individuals. Points from the study as a whole: Sampling included only blood; tissue repertoires likely differ.

The authors split each subset's genomic DNA evenly across several immunoSEQ plates. Original analysis: ImmunoSEQ sequences covered only the junction and lacked quality scores; filtering therefore differed. Clones were sequenced by immunoSEQ multiplex PCR, and TCRdb holds only the in-frame ones, with some missing. The DNA gave D and trimming, while V, J and clone size come from that table. The table includes fewer than 550,000 clones, almost 80% detected once. The sample holds one count of this clone. What it recognizes is unknown. The CDR3 loop spans 16 amino acids. The trim removed 1 base at V and 3 bases at J, leaving 7 bases unmatched. The V gene's germline CDR1 is MRHNA and CDR2 SNTAGT. Nashville, Tennessee was home to all donors, each a Caucasian adult.

This chain links TRBV6-4 with TRBJ2-7, with 9 bases fitting TRBD2. Sequencing input: PBMCs. The TCR originated in a woman aged 35 to 49 in good health. Some clones in this sample may be carry-over from other donors' samples. The CDR3, as DNA: TGTGCCAGCAGTGACTTAGCGGGAGCGGCCATCTACGAGCAGTACTTC. As protein: CASSDLAGAAIYEQYF.